This TCR beta chain originates from a study of blood T cell repertoires in COVID-19. Overall study: Acute-phase and convalescent COVID-19 samples originated in the United States, Italy and Spain.

The assay was immunoSEQ multiplex PCR, and TCRdb's table has in-frame clones only and misses some. This table holds around 470,000 clones, 89% found once. Sequences were obtained from peripheral blood. This TCR derives from a man between 18 and 29 years old with COVID-19, enrolled during active disease.

For the CDR3, the DNA is TGTGCCAGTAGTGCGGTCCAGGGTGAGCAGTTCTTC. Translated: CASSAVQGEQFF. This chain links TRBV19 with TRBJ2-1; D might be TRBD1 (5 bases). The CDR3 runs to 12 residues. The V gene lost 5 bases and the J gene lost 9 bases, with 11 bases spanning the gap. Per germline, CDR1 LNHDA and CDR2 SQIVND (reference sequence).